This T cell receptor (beta chain) was documented in a study of human T cells and chemical hapten exposure. The CDR3 is 15 residues long. The V gene lost 0 bases and the J gene lost 1 base, with 9 bases spanning the gap. Germline CDR1 SGHTA, CDR2 FQGNSA. Time point given: patch test 1, 2 weeks after DPC sensitization. Sample treatment: therapeutic diphenylcyclopropenone sensitization with weekly scalp DPC. Each CDR3 protein is one row after TCRdb ran MiXCR on the RACE reads. This table has approximately 400,000 distinct CDR3 sequences, more than 4.5% appearing once. Study-level findings and limits: Because all patients had alopecia, their immune responses might differ from healthy ones. Clustering by CDR3 similarity yielded significantly more large clusters from expanded TCRs than controls.

This clonotype occurred a few times. Its antigen is still unknown. The specimen was whole blood, collected in connection with sensitization to the hapten diphenylcyclopropenone (DPC). The chain uses TRBV7-2 and TRBJ1-2, with D perhaps matching TRBD1 (6 bases). This receptor was obtained from a woman in her forties or fifties with alopecia areata. Some clones in this sample may be carry-over from other donors' samples. The CDR3 loop is CASSLAGTFNYGYTF. The CDR3 DNA reads TGTGCCAGCAGCTTAGCCGGGACATTTAACTATGGCTACACCTTC.